This entry concerns a single T cell receptor beta chain. The data derive from a study of blood T cell repertoires in COVID-19. Study background: Samples taken during acute and convalescent COVID-19 were collected in the United States, Italy and Spain.

The CDR3 is 15 amino acids. The germline V gene has CDR1 SGHTA and CDR2 FQGTGA. J gave up 0 bases and V 4 bases, and 3 bases lay outside the gene matches. The assay was immunoSEQ multiplex PCR, and TCRdb's table has in-frame clones only and misses some. Of fewer than 350,000 clones detected, around 91% appear once; the ten largest clones hold roughly 8.9%. The specimen was PBMCs or T cells enriched from blood (not recorded which). The sequence was obtained from a woman in her 40s who had recovered from COVID-19. This chain joins TRBV7-3 and TRBJ1-3, with TRBD1 identical over 7 bases. CDR3: CASSSTGDSGNTIYF. CDR3 nucleotides: TGTGCCAGCAGCTCTACAGGGGACTCTGGAAACACCATATATTTT. The whole variable domain, remainder taken from reference TRBV7-3 and TRBJ1-3, is GAGVSQTPSNKVTEKGKYVELRCDPISGHTALYWYRQSLGQGPEFLIYFQGTGAADDSGLPNDRFFAVRPEGSVSTLKIQRTERGDSAVYLCASSSTGDSGNTIYFGEGSWLTVV.